This T cell receptor (beta chain) appears in the sequencing data of a study of shared clonotypes between healthy human individuals. Study context: There were three CD4 naive, three CD4 memory, two CD8 naive and one CD8 memory plates per donor.

In the study's own analysis: Filtering differed because ImmunoSEQ produced junction-only sequences that carried no quality scores. Here immunoSEQ multiplex PCR was the method, and the copy in TCRdb shows in-frame clones only, minus some. The V and J calls and clone size are taken from that table; D and trimming were inferred from the DNA. The data show 2,500,000 or so clones, about nine tenths seen once. The ends were cut back, 5 bases at V and 3 bases at J, with 14 bases in the middle. Germline CDR1 is SGHRS and CDR2 is YFSETQ. The CDR3 runs 14 residues. Findings of the study overall: The naive CD4 repertoires of a few donors were compared, and approximately 4.5% of clonotypes were shared.

Of note for this clone: The target antigen is unknown.

The V and J genes are TRBV5-1 and TRBJ1-2, with a possible D match to TRBD1 (6 bases). Sequenced input: naive CD4+ T cells from PBMCs. Subset given: CD45RA+ positively selected. The sequence was obtained from a man aged 18 to 29 in good health. Some clones in this sample may be carry-over from other donors' samples. CDR3 nucleotide sequence: TGCGCCAGCAGATCGGGGGCGAAGGACTATGGCTACACCTTC. Its translation is CASRSGAKDYGYTF.